The present T cell receptor (beta chain) was sequenced within a study of T cell repertoires in cytomegalovirus infection. For the study at large: CMV infection plus the matching HLA type was flagged by public TCR beta signatures. The study's findings and limits: Cumulative public TCR beta family frequency identified carriers of CMV plus the relevant HLA. CMV-specific TCR beta clonotypes restricted by HLA-C dominated the ex vivo response.

Germline V lookup: CDR1 MNHEY, CDR2 SVGAGI. CDR3 size: 14 residues. Trimming cost V 8 bases and J 6 bases; bases outside gene matches: 8. TCRdb re-called the reads with MiXCR, one entry per CDR3 protein. The sample lists approximately 190,000 distinct CDR3 sequences; roughly 9.8% were seen once. A word on this clonotype: As yet, its antigen is unknown.

Sample: PBMCs. This chain links TRBV6-5 with TRBJ2-1; 9 bases are a match to TRBD1. The receptor was derived from a human donor in good health (CMV status not recorded). Some clones in this sample may be carry-over from other donors' samples. Here the CDR3 reads CASYRDRAANEQFF. As DNA, the CDR3 is TGTGCCAGCTACAGGGACAGGGCCGCCAATGAGCAGTTCTTC.